This T cell receptor beta chain was sequenced during a study of spatial heterogeneity in lung cancer. TCRdb re-derived calls from the 5' RACE reads in MiXCR, one entry per CDR3 protein. Seen here are about 27,000 distinct CDR3 sequences, roughly 5.7% observed once, and the top ten hold roughly 26%. Germline V gives CDR1 SEHNR, CDR2 FQNEAQ (reference sequence). The ends lost 6 bases at V and 1 base at J; junction bases unmatched: 7. The CDR3 length is 15 residues. This clonotype was seen at least ten times. This sample's time point: blood at routine non-recurrence follow-up after resection. Tumor, nontumor lung or frozen PBMC supplied whole RNA that was sequenced unsorted.

Source: PBMCs, taken at follow-up. V and J are TRBV7-9 and TRBJ2-3; 7 bases agree with TRBD2. This sequence originates from a female donor with early-stage non-small cell lung cancer. CDR3 DNA sequence: TGTGCCAGCAGAACACTAGCGAGTGGCACAGATACGCAGTATTTT. Protein: CASRTLASGTDTQYF. Complete variable domain (other parts from reference TRBV7-9 and TRBJ2-3): DTGVSQNPRHKITKRGQNVTFRCDPISEHNRLYWYRQTLGQGPEFLTYFQNEAQLEKSRLLSDRFSAERPKGSFSTLEIQRTEQGDSAMYLCASRTLASGTDTQYFGPGTRLTVL.